This T cell receptor beta chain was retrieved from a study of T cell responses to AZD1222 COVID-19 vaccine. Per germline, CDR1 SGHTS and CDR2 YDEGEE. The CDR3 covers 13 residues. J was trimmed by 5 bases and V by 5 bases; bases with no gene match: 4. Assay used: immunoSEQ multiplex PCR; TCRdb lists only in-frame clones, some missing. The repertoire holds some 100,000 clones, with about 90% as singletons. Details on this clone: The antigen is undetermined.

Findings and limits, study-wide: Regions 160-218 and 743-854 dominated among vaccine-associated CD4 TCRs spanning spike. A reported finding is that nearly half of spike-specific TCRs target unmutated variant regions.

V and J are TRBV5-8 and TRBJ1-2, with 9 bases aligning to TRBD1. The sample consisted of peripheral blood, taken on day 0 of AZD1222 vaccination. The TCR comes from an adult in good health. The DNA of the CDR3 is TGTGCCAGCAGTCACGACAGGGGGTATGGCTACACCTTC. Residues: CASSHDRGYGYTF.